This T cell receptor (beta chain) was sequenced for a study of post-analysis software for immune sequencing data. Regarding the study as a whole: Strong same-batch co-clustering of samples appeared with F measure clustering. The study found TRBV5-6, TRBV5-1 and TRBV20-1 among a handful of TRBV segments more frequent in patients than controls. For normalized Chao1 diversity, multiple sclerosis patients scored significantly lower than controls did.

The CDR3 is 13 amino acids. Notes on this clonotype: Its antigen is undetermined. A read error may produce the germline difference seen at one junction end.

Unique-molecular-identifier-tagged TCR beta cDNA libraries were used. T cells numbering about 0.85 to 11 million gave rise to 450,000 to 550,000 cDNA molecules. TCRdb recomputed calls from the PCR reads with MiXCR, one row per CDR3 protein. The table has 430,000 or so distinct CDR3 sequences, less than 40% seen once. This TCR derives from a girl aged 2-9 years with multiple sclerosis. The sample consisted of blood. The chain recombines TRBV12-3 or TRBV12-4 with TRBJ2-7; D is undetermined. DNA of the CDR3: TGTGCCAACAGTCCAGAGATGTACTACGAGCAGTACTTC. Translation: CANSPEMYYEQYF.